Following are 20 T cell receptor beta chains from one sample sequenced in a study of blood T cell repertoires in COVID-19. TCRdb keeps only in-frame clones here, not all; method: immunoSEQ multiplex PCR. The repertoire has some 220,000 clones, around four fifths of them found once; the top ten carry about a sixth. Sequencing used peripheral blood. All receptors come from a woman older than 75 with active or convalescent COVID-19.

This chain connects TRBV25-1 to TRBJ2-1; 9 positions agree with TRBD1. Germline trimming cut 5 bases from V and 1 base from J; bases unmatched to any gene: 3. CDR3 length: 15 residues. Germline CDR1 reads MGHDK; CDR2 reads SYGVNS. CDR3 nucleotide sequence: TGTGCCAGCAGTCGAGGACAGGGGTCCTACAATGAGCAGTTCTTC. Translation: CASSRGQGSYNEQFF.

The chain uses TRBV10-1 and TRBJ1-2; the D gene is possibly TRBD1 (5 bases). The germline gives CDR1 WNHNN, CDR2 SYGVQD (reference sequence). Trimming stripped 0 bases from V and 2 bases from J, with 7 bases between. The CDR3 extends over 14 amino acids. The CDR3 DNA reads as TGCGCCAGCAGTGAGTCGCAGGGAAACTATGGCTACACCTTC. Translation: CASSESQGNYGYTF.

This clone has only a few counts. The rearrangement links TRBV11-1 to TRBJ1-1, with D possibly being TRBD1 (6 bases). Germline V gene data show CDR1 as SGHAT and CDR2 as FQDESV (reference sequence). The V and J ends lost 1 base and 5 bases respectively, with 11 bases between them. The CDR3 runs to 14 residues. The CDR3 is CASSLEGGSTEAFF. CDR3 coding DNA: TGTGCCAGCAGCTTAGAAGGGGGTAGTACTGAAGCTTTCTTT.

The chain has TRBV7-2 and TRBJ2-1, with 12 bases that match TRBD2. Trimming removed 1 base from V and 4 bases from J; junction bases left unmatched: 5. The CDR3 loop spans 17 amino acids. CDR1 is SGHTA, CDR2 FQGNSA, per germline. The CDR3 nucleotides read TGTGCCAGCAGCTTAGACCCGACTAGCGGGGGTTACAATGAGCAGTTCTTC. It specifies CASSLDPTSGGYNEQFF. Looking up the rest from reference TRBV7-2 and TRBJ2-1 gives the full variable domain: GAGVSQSPSNKVTEKGKDVELRCDPISGHTALYWYRQSLGQGLEFLIYFQGNSAPDKSGLPSDRFSAERTGGSVSTLTIQRTQQEDSAVYLCASSLDPTSGGYNEQFFGPGTRLTVL.

This clone showed up just a few times. The chain couples TRBV10-3 to TRBJ2-7; 7 bases are a match to TRBD1. The CDR3 runs to 16 residues. Germline V lookup: CDR1 ENHRY, CDR2 SYGVKD. With 5 bases clipped from V and 5 bases from J, the junction kept 15 bases outside the gene matches. The CDR3, as DNA: TGTGCCATCAGTACAATGAGGGGACAGATTCCCCACGAGCAGTACTTC. It specifies CAISTMRGQIPHEQYF.

The sample holds one count of this clone. The chain uses TRBV12-5 and TRBJ2-1; D is possibly TRBD2 (6 bases). V was shortened by 4 bases and J by 7 bases, with 14 bases between the two germline ends. This CDR3 is built from 14 residues. CDR1 is LGHNT and CDR2 is FRNRAP in the germline V gene. The CDR3 bases are TGTGCTAGTGGTTCTTTGGGACTTCCGAATGAGCAGTTCTTC. The encoded protein is CASGSLGLPNEQFF.

This clone occurred many times. Other DNA sequences in the sample encode the same CDR3. The chain links TRBV3-1 (or the pseudogene TRBV3-2) to TRBJ2-3; TRBD2 aligns across 8 bases. CDR1 is LGHDT, CDR2 YNNKEL, per germline (reference sequence). J lost 3 bases, V lost 6 bases, and 8 bases had no gene match. CDR3 length: 15 amino acids. CDR3 residues: CASSPRGGLTDTQYF. In DNA form, the CDR3 reads TGTGCCAGCAGTCCTCGGGGGGGGCTGACAGATACGCAGTATTTT.

This chain connects TRBV13 to TRBJ2-7; no reliable D call. The CDR3 covers 12 residues. Trimming shortened V by 0 bases and J by 4 bases, and 4 bases separated the two germline ends. The germline CDR1 and CDR2 sequences are PRHDT and FYEKMQ (reference sequence). CDR3 nucleotides: TGTGCCAGCAGCTTAGGCCATTACGAGCAGTACTTC. Translated: CASSLGHYEQYF.

The chain couples TRBV28 to TRBJ1-6; D gene unclear. Germline values: CDR1 MDHEN, CDR2 SYDVKM. V was pared by 5 bases and J by 3 bases, with 11 bases between. The CDR3 extends over 15 amino acids. DNA for the CDR3: TGTGCCAGCAGTCCCGTGGGCTACTATAATTCACCCCTCCACTTT. It yields the protein CASSPVGYYNSPLHF. Together with reference TRBV28 and TRBJ1-6, the CDR3 gives the full variable domain: DVKVTQSSRYLVKRTGEKVFLECVQDMDHENMFWYRQDPGLGLRLIYFSYDVKMKEKGDIPEGYSVSREKKERFSLILESASTNQTSMYLCASSPVGYYNSPLHFGNGTRLTVT.

Points on this clone: The sample has other DNA sequences that encode this CDR3 too. The chain employs TRBV7-2 and TRBJ2-1, with 11 bases matching TRBD1. From germline, CDR1 is SGHTA and CDR2 FQGNSA. After removal of 4 bases from V and 2 bases from J, the junction contained 1 base not matched to a gene. CDR3 length: 15 residues. CDR3 nucleotides: TGTGCCAGCAGCTCGGGACAGGGGGCCTACAATGAGCAGTTCTTC. Encoded protein: CASSSGQGAYNEQFF.

The chain couples TRBV6-5 to TRBJ1-1; TRBD1 matches 7 bases. The germline V gene has CDR1 MNHEY and CDR2 SVGAGI. This CDR3 contains 13 residues. V lost 4 bases and J lost 8; bases outside the gene matches: 7. The CDR3, as DNA: TGTGCCAGCAGTTCTTACCAACAGGGGGAAGCTTTCTTT. Translation gives CASSSYQQGEAFF.

The chain has TRBV6-6 and TRBJ2-5; 10 bases are shared with TRBD1. The ends lost 5 bases at V and 2 bases at J; junction bases unmatched: 8. CDR3 length: 16 amino acids. Germline V gene lookup returns CDR1 MNHNY and CDR2 SVGAGI (reference sequence). The CDR3 sequence: CASSPGTGVLQETQYF. The CDR3 DNA is TGTGCCAGCAGTCCCGGGACAGGGGTCTTACAAGAGACCCAGTACTTC.

This sequence joins TRBV11-3 and TRBJ1-3; TRBD1 is a possible D gene (6 bases). This CDR3 spans 15 amino acids. Germline V gives CDR1 SGHNT, CDR2 YENEEA. V was shortened by 5 bases and J by 1 base, with 12 bases between the two germline ends. CDR3 loop: CASSLDSLSGNTIYF. As DNA, the CDR3 is TGTGCCAGCAGCCTGGACAGCCTTTCTGGAAACACCATATATTTT.

The V call is TRBV3-1 (or the pseudogene TRBV3-2), the J call TRBJ1-1; D is undetermined. The CDR3 is made up of 14 amino acids. Germline-derived CDR1 and CDR2 are LGHDT and YNNKEL (reference sequence). The V and J ends lost 2 bases and 0 bases respectively, with 7 bases between them. DNA for the CDR3: TGTGCCAGCAGCCAAAGGGAGCTGAACACTGAAGCTTTCTTT. This encodes CASSQRELNTEAFF.

In its sample, this clone was seen once. The chain joins TRBV7-9 to TRBJ2-7; D ambiguous. Trimming took 1 base from V and 2 from J, leaving 3 bases between them. The CDR3 has 12 amino acids. CDR1 is SEHNR, CDR2 FQNEAQ, per germline (reference sequence). This CDR3 is CASSLVAYEQYF. The CDR3 DNA follows: TGTGCCAGCAGCTTAGTAGCCTACGAGCAGTACTTC.

The chain links TRBV7-8 to TRBJ2-2; TRBD1 agrees at 7 bases. The CDR3 loop spans 17 amino acids. CDR1 SGHVS and CDR2 FQNEAQ come from the germline V gene. With V trimmed by 1 base and J by 0 bases, 5 bases remained unmatched. The CDR3 DNA follows: TGTGCCAGCAGCTTAGGCCGGACAGGAGCGAACACCGGGGAGCTGTTTTTT. Encoded protein: CASSLGRTGANTGELFF. Drawing the rest from reference TRBV7-8 and TRBJ2-2, the complete variable domain is GAGVSQSPRYKVAKRGQDVALRCDPISGHVSLFWYQQALGQGPEFLTYFQNEAQLDKSGLPSDRFFAERPEGSVSTLKIQRTQQEDSAVYLCASSLGRTGANTGELFFGEGSRLTVL.

To note about this clone: Other nucleotide sequences from this sample produce the same CDR3. V and J are TRBV30 and TRBJ1-1; D might be TRBD1 (6 bases). V lost 3 bases to trimming and J lost 2 bases, with 10 bases between them. The CDR3 contains 13 residues. CDR1 GTSNPN and CDR2 SVGIG come from the germline V gene (reference sequence). The CDR3 DNA follows: TGTGCCTGGAGCAGACAGGCTAACACTGAAGCTTTCTTT. Amino acids: CAWSRQANTEAFF.

This clone appeared a single time. The chain uses TRBV7-2 and TRBJ1-5; D is perhaps TRBD1 (6 bases). CDR3 length: 16 amino acids. V was cut by 2 bases and J by 0 bases, with 11 bases left in between. Germline V lookup: CDR1 SGHTA, CDR2 FQGNSA. The CDR3 DNA reads as TGTGCCAGCAGCTTATTCGGGGGGCCTAGCAATCAGCCCCAGCATTTT. Encoded protein: CASSLFGGPSNQPQHF.

The chain recombines TRBV9 with TRBJ1-3; no clear D. The CDR3 has 13 amino acids. V was cut by 4 bases and J by 4 bases, with 9 bases left in between. Germline V gives CDR1 SGDLS, CDR2 YYNGEE. The DNA for the CDR3 is TGTGCCAGCAGCCCGGCCGGGGGAAACACCATATATTTT. It encodes CASSPAGGNTIYF.

CDR3 coding DNA: TGTGCCAGCAGCGCAACCGGGACAGCCTATGAAAAACTGTTTTTT. It encodes CASSATGTAYEKLFF. The genes are TRBV6-2 or TRBV6-3 and TRBJ1-4; 7 nucleotides match TRBD1. CDR1 is MNHEY, CDR2 SVGEGT, per germline. This CDR3 contains 15 residues. V gave up 6 bases and J gave up 6 bases; unmatched junction bases: 10.